This T cell receptor beta chain originates from a study of T cell responses to AZD1222 COVID-19 vaccine. Study-level results: None of the repertoires were sampled until the peak T cell response had passed. Breadth and depth of Spike-specific TCRs rose after two AZD1222 doses.

CDR1 and CDR2 from the germline V gene are SGHRS and YFSETQ. The CDR3 length is 13 residues. Trimming took 2 bases from V and 6 from J, leaving 11 bases between them. This table comes from immunoSEQ multiplex PCR, and its TCRdb copy is limited to in-frame clones, with some not included. The sample has about 140,000 clones; about 92% are singletons. Points on this clone: Its antigen remains unknown.

The gene calls are TRBV5-1 and TRBJ1-2, with D tentatively TRBD1 (6 bases). The source is an adult who received the AZD1222 COVID-19 vaccine. Sample: peripheral blood, taken 28 days after the second AZD1222 dose. As DNA, the CDR3 is TGCGCCAGCAGCTTCGGACAGAGGAATGGCTACACCTTC. The encoded protein is CASSFGQRNGYTF.